This TCR beta chain was captured in a study of T cell clonotyping in hematopoietic cell transplantation. Across the whole study: Recipient samples before transplant were obtained post-cytoreduction.

TCRdb's copy holds only in-frame clones and misses some; the assay was immunoSEQ multiplex PCR. The sample consists of tens of thousands of clones, 90% to 96% of them appearing once. Documented time point: recipient sample about 28 days before transplant, after cytoreduction. For this clone: No antigen is known for it.

Regarding the study as a whole: Graft donor and pretransplant recipient Inverse Simpson Index values predicted broader posttransplant TCR diversity. Pathologically expanded recipient clonotypes increased progressively from day 30 to day 180 as diversity fell.

The sequences come from peripheral blood mononuclear cells, collected before stem cell transplant. The receptor was derived from a woman between 50 and 59 years old with acute myeloid leukemia. Some clones in this sample may be carry-over from other donors' samples.

This CDR3 reads CASSLSERNTEAFF. The CDR3 DNA follows: TGTGCCAGCAGTTTATCGGAAAGGAACACTGAAGCTTTCTTT. The V call is TRBV27, the J call TRBJ1-1; D gene uncertain. The V and J ends lost 0 bases and 1 base respectively, with 6 bases between them. CDR1 and CDR2 (germline): MNHEY, SMNVEV (reference sequence). The CDR3 covers 14 residues.